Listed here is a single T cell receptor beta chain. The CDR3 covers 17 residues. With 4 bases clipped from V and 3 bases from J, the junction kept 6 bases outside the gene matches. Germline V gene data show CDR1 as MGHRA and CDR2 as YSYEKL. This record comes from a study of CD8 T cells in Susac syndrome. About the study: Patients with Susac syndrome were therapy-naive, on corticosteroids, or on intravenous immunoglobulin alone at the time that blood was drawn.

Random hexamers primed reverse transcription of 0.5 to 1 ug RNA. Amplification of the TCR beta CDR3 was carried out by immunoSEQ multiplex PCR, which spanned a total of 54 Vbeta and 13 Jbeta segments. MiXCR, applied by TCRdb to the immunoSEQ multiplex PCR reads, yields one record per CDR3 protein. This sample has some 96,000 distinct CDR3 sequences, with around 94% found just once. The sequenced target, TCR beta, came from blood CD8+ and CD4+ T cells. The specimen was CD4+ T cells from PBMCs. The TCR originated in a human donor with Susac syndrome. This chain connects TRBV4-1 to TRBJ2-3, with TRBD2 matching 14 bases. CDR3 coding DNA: TGCGCCAGCAGCCTCTCTGGACTAGCGGGGGGTACAGATACGCAGTATTTT. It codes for CASSLSGLAGGTDTQYF.